This section outlines one T cell receptor (beta chain) sequence together with its context. These data are taken from a study of T cell changes during pregnancy in multiple sclerosis. The CDR3 is made up of 13 amino acids. The J segment lost 8 bases and the V segment lost 4 bases, leaving 5 bases of the junction unmatched. In germline, CDR1 is MRHNA, CDR2 SNTAGT. This table comes from immunoSEQ multiplex PCR, and its TCRdb copy is limited to in-frame clones, with some not included. This table holds 65,000 to 95,000 clones, roughly 91% found once. The TCR originated in a female donor in good health, enrolled as a control in a pregnancy study. This material consisted of peripheral blood, taken after pregnancy. The gene calls are TRBV6-4 and TRBJ2-1; 7 bases match TRBD2. The CDR3 here is CASSATSEDEQFF. The CDR3 coding sequence is TGTGCCAGCAGTGCCACTAGCGAGGATGAGCAGTTCTTC.